These T cell receptor beta chains were read from a single sample in a study of blood T cell repertoires in COVID-19. Sequencing used immunoSEQ multiplex PCR; TCRdb keeps in-frame clones, though not all of them. The sample shows nearly 50,000 clones, approximately 85% of them seen only once. Input material: peripheral blood. These receptors were taken from a human donor in a cohort sampled during active COVID-19. Both conserved end residues are part of each CDR3. D genes are given only for firm matches. Size is omitted from some rows. Given values are once, few, many or a class for expanded clones.

CDR3 length	J gene	D gene	V gene	clone size	CDR3 DNA	CDR3 protein
14	TRBJ1-1	.	TRBV27	.	TGTGCCAGCAGTCGAGGGCAGCTAAACACTGAAGCTTTCTTT	CASSRGQLNTEAFF
15	TRBJ1-1	.	TRBV19	.	TGTGCCAGTAGTATGGGGAGGATTGCAGGGTCTGAAGCTTTCTTT	CASSMGRIAGSEAFF
15	TRBJ2-1	.	TRBV6-2/TRBV6-3	.	TGTGCCAGCAGTTACGGGGGCTTCTCCTACAATGAGCAGTTCTTC	CASSYGGFSYNEQFF
13	TRBJ1-2	.	TRBV2	.	TGTGCCAGCAGCCAACAGGGAGACTATGGCTACACCTTC	CASSQQGDYGYTF
18	TRBJ1-6	TRBD1	TRBV2	.	TGTGCCAGCAGTGAGTGGACAGGGGGTAGCTCTAAGTCATCACCCCTCCACTTT	CASSEWTGGSSKSSPLHF
15	TRBJ1-1	.	TRBV9	.	TGTGCCAGCAGCGTAGCGGGGGGGGGAGTGACTGAAGCTTTCTTT	CASSVAGGGVTEAFF
15	TRBJ2-7	.	TRBV5-4	.	TGTGCCAGCAGCACCCCGGGACTCCCGGGGTCCGAGCAGTACTTC	CASSTPGLPGSEQYF
14	TRBJ1-4	TRBD1	TRBV7-9	once	TGTGCCAGCAGCTTAGAGGGCAGGGGGGAAAAACTGTTTTTT	CASSLEGRGEKLFF
14	TRBJ1-3	TRBD1	TRBV27	few	TGTGCCAGCAGCCCGGGACAGGGATCTAACACCATATATTTT	CASSPGQGSNTIYF
14	TRBJ1-1	TRBD1	TRBV30	.	TGTGCCTTAACCATTACCGGGACAGGGCTTGAAGCTTTCTTT	CALTITGTGLEAFF
15	TRBJ2-7	TRBD1	TRBV6-2/TRBV6-3	once	TGTGCCAGCAGTTATCGGGACAGGGCGTCCTACGAGCAGTACTTC	CASSYRDRASYEQYF
13	TRBJ2-2	.	TRBV3-1/TRBV3-2	.	TGTGCCAGCAGCCAAGATAGGGAGCGGGAGCTGTTTTTT	CASSQDRERELFF
17	TRBJ1-1	TRBD1	TRBV18	.	TGTGCCAGCTCACCAAGGAAGGGACAGGGGGCTTGGACTGAAGCTTTCTTT	CASSPRKGQGAWTEAFF
15	TRBJ2-1	.	TRBV5-5	.	TGTGCCAGCAGCTGGAGGGACAGCTCCTACAATGAGCAGTTCTTC	CASSWRDSSYNEQFF
15	TRBJ1-2	.	TRBV7-9	.	TGTGCCAGCAGCTTAGAGGGCGGGGGGAACTATGGCTACACCTTC	CASSLEGGGNYGYTF
12	TRBJ2-7	.	TRBV2	.	TGTGCCAGCACGGGAGACTCCTACGAGCAGTACTTC	CASTGDSYEQYF
14	TRBJ1-1	.	TRBV19	once	TGTGCCAGTAAGGCCCGGGAGGGGAACACTGAAGCTTTCTTT	CASKAREGNTEAFF
16	TRBJ1-5	.	TRBV3-1/TRBV3-2	.	TGTGCCAGCAGCCAAGAGCCACAGGGAAGACTTCAGCCCCAGCATTTT	CASSQEPQGRLQPQHF
16	TRBJ2-3	.	TRBV30	.	TGTGCCTGGAGTGTACGGGTCGGGCTAGCGTCAGATACGCAGTATTTT	CAWSVRVGLASDTQYF
14	TRBJ2-2	.	TRBV24-1	.	TGTGCCACCGGTCAGGGTGGGAAGACCGGGGAGCTGTTTTTT	CATGQGGKTGELFF
15	TRBJ2-3	TRBD1	TRBV30	.	TGTGCCTGGAGGGATTCCGGGACAGACAAATTCACGCAGTATTTT	CAWRDSGTDKFTQYF
14	TRBJ2-2	TRBD1	TRBV6-2/TRBV6-3	.	TGTGCCAGCAGCCGACAGGGCAACACCGGGGAGCTGTTTTTT	CASSRQGNTGELFF
14	TRBJ1-6	.	TRBV5-1	.	TGCGCCAGCAGCTTGGAAGGCCGGGATTCACCCCTCCACTTT	CASSLEGRDSPLHF
15	TRBJ2-3	TRBD2	TRBV27	once	TGTGCCAGCAGATTTAGCGGGAGGCGCACAGATACGCAGTATTTT	CASRFSGRRTDTQYF
17	TRBJ2-2	TRBD1	TRBV7-2	.	TGTGCCAGCACCTCCGTTGGGGGGACAGGGAACACCGGGGAGCTGTTTTTT	CASTSVGGTGNTGELFF
13	TRBJ1-2	.	TRBV30	.	TGTGCCTGGGGGACACAGGGAAACTATGGCTACACCTTC	CAWGTQGNYGYTF
14	TRBJ2-7	.	TRBV6-5	once	TGTGCCAGCAGTTCAAACCGGGTGAACTACGAGCAGTACTTC	CASSSNRVNYEQYF
13	TRBJ2-7	TRBD2	TRBV7-9	.	TGTGCCAGCAGCTCGGGACTAGCGGGGGGGCAGTACTTC	CASSSGLAGGQYF
13	TRBJ1-4	.	TRBV6-1	.	TGTGCCAGCAGTGACGATTCCCGAGGGAAACTGTTTTTT	CASSDDSRGKLFF
16	TRBJ1-5	TRBD1	TRBV7-2	.	TGTGCCAGCAGCTCCTGGGGGACAGGGATAAATCAGCCCCAGCATTTT	CASSSWGTGINQPQHF
15	TRBJ1-2	TRBD1	TRBV24-1	.	TGTGCCACCAGTGATCCTGGACAGGGAATGGGCGGCTACACCTTC	CATSDPGQGMGGYTF
14	TRBJ2-5	TRBD1	TRBV18	.	TGTGCCAGCTCACTGGGACAGGGGATGGAGACCCAGTACTTC	CASSLGQGMETQYF
14	TRBJ1-6	.	TRBV19	.	TGTGCCAGTAGTATAGACAAGGGGCTCAAACCCCTCCACTTT	CASSIDKGLKPLHF
12	TRBJ2-1	TRBD1	TRBV6-5	.	TGTGCCAGCAGTTGGGGACAGGGAAAAAAGTTCTTC	CASSWGQGKKFF
15	TRBJ2-1	TRBD1	TRBV5-1	.	TGCGCCAGCAGCTGGACCGGGACAGGGGCTAATGAGCAGTTCTTC	CASSWTGTGANEQFF
13	TRBJ2-1	.	TRBV30	.	TGTGCCTGGAGTGTAATGCGGCCCAATGAGCAGTTCTTC	CAWSVMRPNEQFF
13	TRBJ2-7	.	TRBV6-6	.	TGTGCCAGCAGTTACTCGGAGCAGTCCGAGCAGTACTTC	CASSYSEQSEQYF
15	TRBJ2-2	.	TRBV6-5	.	TGTGCCAGCAGTTATGACAGGAGGAACACCGGGGAGCTGTTTTTT	CASSYDRRNTGELFF
14	TRBJ1-2	.	TRBV11-2	.	TGTGCCAGCAGCTTATCCACGGTTAACTATGGCTACACCTTC	CASSLSTVNYGYTF
16	TRBJ2-3	TRBD2	TRBV5-8	.	TGTGCCAGCAGTACGGGGTCTAGCGGCAGCACAGATACGCAGTATTTT	CASSTGSSGSTDTQYF
14	TRBJ2-7	.	TRBV11-2	.	TGTGCCAGCAGCTCGAGGCGGAGAAACTACGAGCAGTACTTC	CASSSRRRNYEQYF
15	TRBJ1-2	.	TRBV27	once	TGTGCCAGCAGTTCATACCATTCACCCCAGGGGGGCTACACCTTC	CASSSYHSPQGGYTF
13	TRBJ1-1	.	TRBV19	.	TGTGCCAGTAGCATGACAGGGAACACTGAAGCTTTCTTT	CASSMTGNTEAFF
16	TRBJ1-3	.	TRBV7-2	.	TGTGCCAGCAGCTTAGATATTCCGAGCTCTGGAAACACCATATATTTT	CASSLDIPSSGNTIYF
11	TRBJ2-7	TRBD1	TRBV2	once	TGTGCCAGCAGTTTCGACAGGGGGAAGTACTTC	CASSFDRGKYF
16	TRBJ2-1	TRBD2	TRBV6-6	.	TGTGCCAGCAGTACCTTTGGGCTAGCGGGATACAATGAGCAGTTCTTC	CASSTFGLAGYNEQFF
15	TRBJ2-7	TRBD2	TRBV11-2	.	TGTGCCAGCAGCTCGGGACTAGCGGGAGTCTACGAGCAGTACTTC	CASSSGLAGVYEQYF
14	TRBJ2-7	.	TRBV4-2	.	TGTGCCAGCAGCCAAGGGGACTGGCTATACGAGCAGTACTTC	CASSQGDWLYEQYF
14	TRBJ2-7	.	TRBV10-3	.	TGTGCCATCAGTGAGGTCTGGAGATCCTACGAGCAGTACTTC	CAISEVWRSYEQYF
13	TRBJ1-2	TRBD1	TRBV12-3/TRBV12-4	.	TGTGCCAGCAGGCCGACAGGGCGCTATGGCTACACCTTC	CASRPTGRYGYTF
19	TRBJ2-3	.	TRBV28	.	TGTGCCAGCAGTTCCCAGCCTTCCCGACAGGCACGAAACACAGATACGCAGTATTTT	CASSSQPSRQARNTDTQYF
13	TRBJ2-5	.	TRBV18	.	TGTGCCAGCTCACCAGGACTTCAAGAGACCCAGTACTTC	CASSPGLQETQYF
16	TRBJ1-5	.	TRBV11-2	few	TGTGCCAGCAGCTTAGACCGGGGGGGCATCGGTCAGCCCCAGCATTTT	CASSLDRGGIGQPQHF
15	TRBJ1-2	.	TRBV9	few	TGTGCCAGCAGCGGCCATTTCGGTGGGGCAGAGGGCTACACCTTC	CASSGHFGGAEGYTF
15	TRBJ2-5	TRBD2	TRBV7-9	.	TGTGCCAGCAGCTTTCCGACTAGCGGGGAAGAGACCCAGTACTTC	CASSFPTSGEETQYF
14	TRBJ2-3	.	TRBV19	.	TGTGCCACCTCGGACAGCCTGGGCACAGATACGCAGTATTTT	CATSDSLGTDTQYF
15	TRBJ1-2	.	TRBV7-2	few	TGTGCCAGCAGCCTAGCTCGGGGAGCTAACTATGGCTACACCTTC	CASSLARGANYGYTF